Detailed here is one T cell receptor (beta chain). Germline V CDR1 and CDR2: LGHDT, YNNKEL (reference sequence). The CDR3 contains 14 residues. Between the trimmed V and J ends, which lost 5 bases and 1 base, there was a span of 12 bases. The sample originates from a study of blood T cell repertoires in COVID-19. Profiled with immunoSEQ multiplex PCR; TCRdb holds only in-frame clones, not every one. Here the sample spans nearly 250,000 clones, 90% being singletons. The chain employs TRBV3-1 (or the pseudogene TRBV3-2) and TRBJ2-7; the D gene is possibly TRBD2 (6 bases). The sequence was obtained from a man aged 50 to 60 who had been exposed to COVID-19. The sample taken for sequencing was PBMCs or T cells enriched from blood (not recorded which). CDR3 sequence: CASSSRLDSYEQYV. CDR3 nucleotides: TGTGCCAGCAGCTCTCGACTAGATTCCTACGAGCAGTACGTC.